The 14 T cell receptor beta chains below come from one sample, sequenced in a study of cytomegalovirus exposure and HLA in healthy donors. The PCR had 60 Vbeta and 13 Jbeta primers. Assay used: immunoSEQ multiplex PCR; TCRdb lists only in-frame clones, some missing. The data show about 170,000 clones, roughly 80% seen once. Sequences were obtained from PBMCs. The receptors derive from a woman aged 18-29 years in good health and CMV-seronegative.

J is TRBJ2-3 and V is TRBV6-1; 10 nucleotides match TRBD2. V shed 7 bases, J shed 4 bases, and the junction held 8 bases outside the gene matches. The CDR3 runs to 15 residues. Germline CDR1 and CDR2: MNHNS and SASEGT. CDR3 DNA: TGTGCCAGCATCCCACTAGCGGGGATCTCAGATACGCAGTATTTT. Protein sequence: CASIPLAGISDTQYF.

The V call is TRBV15, the J call TRBJ2-7; 12 bases are a match to TRBD2. The germline V gene encodes CDR1 LNHNV and CDR2 YYDKDF (reference sequence). The CDR3 is 22 residues long. The junction had 23 bases not matched to a gene; V was cut back by 2 bases and J by 3 bases. The CDR3 is CATSRTLPRTSGVPPKDYEQYF. CDR3 nucleotides: TGTGCCACCAGCAGAACACTGCCACGGACTAGCGGGGTTCCCCCCAAGGACTACGAGCAGTACTTC.

This clone was counted a few times. The chain recombines TRBV28 with TRBJ1-1, with D uncertain. The ends were cut back, 3 bases at V and 3 bases at J, with 5 bases in the middle. Germline V lookup: CDR1 MDHEN, CDR2 SYDVKM. The CDR3 is 12 residues long. CDR3 amino acids: CASSFKYTEAFF. The CDR3 DNA reads as TGTGCCAGCAGTTTTAAATACACTGAAGCTTTCTTT.

The CDR3 DNA reads as TGTGCCAGCAGTTTGTCCGGGACAGGGAATGGCTACACCTTC. Its protein is CASSLSGTGNGYTF. J is TRBJ1-2 and V is TRBV27; 9 nucleotides line up with TRBD1. With 3 bases clipped from V and 6 bases from J, the junction kept 5 bases outside the gene matches. Germline values: CDR1 MNHEY, CDR2 SMNVEV (reference sequence). CDR3 length: 14 residues.

The rearrangement links TRBV19 to TRBJ2-1, with 11 bases lining up with TRBD2. The germline V gene encodes CDR1 LNHDA and CDR2 SQIVND (reference sequence). This CDR3 region has 16 residues. V shed 4 bases and J 7 bases; nucleotides not matched to a gene: 9. The CDR3 DNA is TGTGCCAGTAGTAGACGGACTAGCGGGTCGTTTAATGAGCAGTTCTTC. Its translation is CASSRRTSGSFNEQFF.

The rearrangement joins TRBV6-1 to TRBJ2-2; 11 nucleotides line up with TRBD2. The ends lost 5 bases at V and 6 bases at J; junction bases unmatched: 2. CDR1 and CDR2 (germline): MNHNS, SASEGT. The CDR3 totals 14 residues. For the CDR3, the DNA is TGTGCCAGCAGTCGGACTAGCGGGTCCGGGGAGCTGTTTTTT. Protein sequence: CASSRTSGSGELFF.

The rearrangement uses TRBV29-1 and TRBJ2-3; TRBD2 agrees at 9 bases. The CDR3 has 12 amino acids. Per the germline V gene, CDR1 is SQVTM and CDR2 is ANQGSEA. V was clipped by 6 bases and J by 4 bases; unmatched bases: 2. In DNA form, the CDR3 reads TGCAGCGTAGTAGCGGGAGCAGATACGCAGTATTTT. Its translation is CSVVAGADTQYF.

This sequence joins TRBV28 and TRBJ1-2, with 7 bases matching TRBD1. The CDR3 covers 14 residues. The germline V gene has CDR1 MDHEN and CDR2 SYDVKM. V was clipped by 5 bases and J by 5 bases; unmatched bases: 8. For the CDR3, the DNA is TGTGCCAGCAGTCCCCAGGGGGTGAGGTATGGCTACACCTTC. Translation: CASSPQGVRYGYTF.

This sequence joins TRBV28 and TRBJ1-2, with 8 nucleotides matching TRBD1. Germline assignment: CDR1 MDHEN and CDR2 SYDVKM. The junction had 8 bases not matched to a gene; V was cut back by 7 bases and J by 4 bases. The CDR3 extends over 14 amino acids. DNA of the CDR3: TGTGCCAGCAACCCGACAGGGGAGAGCTATGGCTACACCTTC. Protein: CASNPTGESYGYTF.

The chain couples TRBV5-1 to TRBJ2-6, with 10 positions matching TRBD1. The CDR3 extends over 18 amino acids. V lost 4 bases to trimming and J lost 1 base; unmatched junction nucleotides: 8. Per germline, CDR1 SGHRS and CDR2 YFSETQ. CDR3 DNA sequence: TGCGCCAGCAGCCCCCGGGACAGGGGTATGTCTGGGGCCAACGTCCTGACTTTC. Its translation: CASSPRDRGMSGANVLTF.

This clone appeared a few times. J is TRBJ2-7 and V is TRBV13; TRBD2 matches 11 bases. V shed 2 bases, J shed 6 bases, and the junction held 3 bases outside the gene matches. This CDR3 comprises 14 residues. Germline CDR1 and CDR2: PRHDT and FYEKMQ (reference sequence). The CDR3 nucleotides read TGTGCCAGCAGCTTACTACTAGCGGGAGTCGAGCAGTACTTC. As protein: CASSLLLAGVEQYF.

A remark on this clone: At one end the junction does not follow the germline gene, possibly because of a read error. The chain is built from TRBV7-9 and TRBJ2-7, with a weak D call TRBD2 (7 bases). This CDR3 region has 12 residues. CDR1 and CDR2 from the germline V gene are SEHNR and FQNEAQ (reference sequence). This chain's CDR3 is CASSLGPGGLEF. DNA of the CDR3: TGTGCCAGCAGCTTAGGCCCGGGGGGCCTAGAGTTC.

Points on this clone: One end of the junction does not line up with germline, which may come from a read error. This chain uses TRBV7-7 with TRBJ2-7, with 9 bases matching TRBD2. Looked up from germline, CDR1 is SSHAT and CDR2 is FNYEAQ (reference sequence). The CDR3 has 17 residues. DNA for the CDR3: TGTGCTAGCAGCTTAGTACGCGGGAGGGTACCCGCCTACGAGCAGTACTTC. Its translation: CASSLVRGRVPAYEQYF. The whole variable domain, filled in from reference TRBV7-7 and TRBJ2-7, reads GAGVSQSPRYKVTKRGQDVTLRCDPISSHATLYWYQQALGQGPEFLTYFNYEAQPDKSGLPSDRFSAERPEGSISTLTIQRTEQRDSAMYRCASSLVRGRVPAYEQYFGPGTRLTVT.

The chain is built from TRBV11-3 and TRBJ2-2, with a tentative D call TRBD2 (6 bases). V was cut by 3 bases and J by 1 base, with 9 bases left in between. In germline, CDR1 is SGHNT, CDR2 YENEEA. There are 15 residues in the CDR3. The DNA of the CDR3 is TGTGCCAGCAGCTTCAGCGGGCTGAACACCGGGGAGCTGTTTTTT. Translated, it gives CASSFSGLNTGELFF.